This T cell receptor beta chain was captured in a study of T cells in Graves' hyperthyroidism and ophthalmopathy. The CDR3 runs to 16 residues. Unmatched junction bases numbered 6, after V lost 2 bases and J lost 3 bases. Germline V gene sequence: CDR1 MRHNA, CDR2 SNTAGT. What was amplified from RNA transcripts were TCR beta CDR3 regions. An initial round of RT-PCR targeting the TCR CDR3 relied on the HTBI primer set. TCRdb recomputed calls from the multiplex PCR reads with MiXCR, one row per CDR3 protein. This sample has 550,000 to 800,000 distinct CDR3 sequences, with approximately 16% found just once.

Sample: blood. The gene calls are TRBV6-4 and TRBJ2-7, with 11 bases fitting TRBD2. The receptor was isolated from a young man with Graves' hyperthyroidism. CDR3 nucleotide sequence: TGTGCCAGCAGTGACGGGAGAACTAGCGGGAGCTACGAGCAGTACTTC. Translated, it gives CASSDGRTSGSYEQYF.